This TCR beta chain was captured by sequencing in a study of blood T cell repertoires in COVID-19. Participants reported their clinical history, and cohort assignment relied on those reports. Produced via immunoSEQ multiplex PCR; TCRdb's table is partial and in-frame only. Of 150,000 to 200,000 clones in the sample, over 75% were seen once. The CDR3 is made up of 13 amino acids. The V gene lost 3 bases and the J gene lost 10 bases, with 9 bases spanning the gap. Germline assignment: CDR1 KGHDR and CDR2 SFDVKD. This sequence joins TRBV24-1 and TRBJ1-6; the D gene is possibly TRBD1 (5 bases). The clonotype was recovered from a woman between 45 and 60 years old who had recovered from COVID-19. The sample consisted of PBMCs or T cells enriched from blood (not recorded which). The CDR3, as DNA: TGTGCCACCAGTGATGAGTCAGGGTCACCCCTCCACTTT. This codes for CATSDESGSPLHF.